Shown below are 4 T cell receptor beta chains from a single sample sequenced in a study of the immune and genomic landscape of osteosarcoma. The assay was immunoSEQ multiplex PCR, and TCRdb's table has in-frame clones only and misses some. The table has roughly 10,000 clones, about 71% seen once. Primary, local recurrence and metastasis osteosarcoma tumors were taken after treatment from poor-prognosis patients. Sequenced sample: osteosarcoma tumor tissue from the lung. The receptors stem from a human donor with osteosarcoma.

The rearrangement joins TRBV27 to TRBJ2-2, with D possibly being TRBD2 (5 bases). CDR3 length: 17 amino acids. Per the germline V gene, CDR1 is MNHEY and CDR2 is SMNVEV (reference sequence). The V and J ends lost 6 bases and 1 base respectively, with 18 bases between them. The CDR3 reads CASSPILGDRNTGELFF. Written as DNA, the CDR3 is TGTGCCAGCAGCCCGATCCTGGGAGATAGGAACACCGGGGAGCTGTTTTTT.

This chain links TRBV7-3 with TRBJ2-1; the D gene is possibly TRBD2 (5 bases). The CDR3 length is 12 residues. The V end lost 4 bases, the J end lost 9 bases, and 10 bases lay between the germline ends. CDR1 is SGHTA and CDR2 is FQGTGA in the germline V gene. The CDR3 nucleotides read TGTGCCAGCAGCTCACACGGAGGTGAGCAGTTCTTC. It specifies CASSSHGGEQFF.

This chain links TRBV10-2 with TRBJ2-4, with 7 bases that match TRBD1. Germline V gene sequence: CDR1 WSHSY, CDR2 SAAADI. After removal of 2 bases from V and 10 bases from J, the junction contained 11 bases not matched to a gene. The CDR3 contains 15 residues. The CDR3 here is CASSELGTATMIQYF. Here the CDR3 DNA reads TGCGCCAGCAGTGAGCTGGGGACAGCGACCATGATTCAGTACTTC.

This clone occurred once. This chain connects TRBV28 to TRBJ2-1; perhaps TRBD1 as D (6 bases). Germline-derived CDR1 and CDR2 are MDHEN and SYDVKM. The ends were cut back, 8 bases at V and 3 bases at J, with 11 bases in the middle. CDR3 size: 13 residues. CDR3: CASEGTNYNEQFF. The CDR3 DNA follows: TGTGCCAGCGAAGGGACAAACTACAATGAGCAGTTCTTC.